This T cell receptor beta chain was recovered during a study of control samples from healthy donors and cancer patients (dated by TCRdb to about 2020). A remark on this clone: There is no known antigen for this receptor. No quality values exist for individual bases; no much larger clone is one base distant.

Library creation used the immunoSEQ multiplex PCR assay. TCRdb re-hosts the immuneACCESS table, in-frame sequences only. Its copies lack some clones; in the studies checked, an unresolved V gene accounts for under half of them, and the cause for the rest is not known. The sample has 90,000 to 150,000 clones on record, 88% of them singletons. The ten largest make up less than 4% of the sample. The CDR3 goes from the cysteine to the phenylalanine over 15 residues. Only the CDR3 part of the read is kept: 45 bases, read in frame from the first base. The junction shows trimming of 0 bases on V and 0 bases on J, plus 9 bases between the germline ends. For CDR1 and CDR2, the germline V gene lists SGHNT and YENEEA.

The sample taken for sequencing was blood. This receptor chain uses TRBV11-3 and TRBJ2-7; no D gene call is confident. The TCR sequence derives from a man aged 35-49 years in good health. The CDR3 is CASSLDGRSSYEQYF. The DNA sequence is as follows: TGTGCCAGCAGCTTAGACGGACGGAGCTCCTACGAGCAGTACTTC.